This TCR beta chain was recorded in a study of cytomegalovirus exposure and HLA in healthy donors. V gave up 1 base and J gave up 5 bases, with 9 bases separating them. This CDR3 spans 13 amino acids. Germline V gene lookup returns CDR1 MDHEN and CDR2 SYDVKM. The PCR was carried out with 60 Vbeta primers and 13 Jbeta primers. Clones were read by immunoSEQ multiplex PCR, and TCRdb kept only the in-frame ones, dropping some. The sample carries about 220,000 clones, over 60% recorded once. The sequence came from a man aged 18-30 years in good health and CMV-seronegative. Sequenced sample: PBMCs. The chain employs TRBV28 and TRBJ2-7; tentative D call: TRBD2 (6 bases). The DNA of the CDR3 is TGTGCCAGCAGTTTATCTGGAGGGGACGAGCAGTACTTC. Translating it yields CASSLSGGDEQYF.